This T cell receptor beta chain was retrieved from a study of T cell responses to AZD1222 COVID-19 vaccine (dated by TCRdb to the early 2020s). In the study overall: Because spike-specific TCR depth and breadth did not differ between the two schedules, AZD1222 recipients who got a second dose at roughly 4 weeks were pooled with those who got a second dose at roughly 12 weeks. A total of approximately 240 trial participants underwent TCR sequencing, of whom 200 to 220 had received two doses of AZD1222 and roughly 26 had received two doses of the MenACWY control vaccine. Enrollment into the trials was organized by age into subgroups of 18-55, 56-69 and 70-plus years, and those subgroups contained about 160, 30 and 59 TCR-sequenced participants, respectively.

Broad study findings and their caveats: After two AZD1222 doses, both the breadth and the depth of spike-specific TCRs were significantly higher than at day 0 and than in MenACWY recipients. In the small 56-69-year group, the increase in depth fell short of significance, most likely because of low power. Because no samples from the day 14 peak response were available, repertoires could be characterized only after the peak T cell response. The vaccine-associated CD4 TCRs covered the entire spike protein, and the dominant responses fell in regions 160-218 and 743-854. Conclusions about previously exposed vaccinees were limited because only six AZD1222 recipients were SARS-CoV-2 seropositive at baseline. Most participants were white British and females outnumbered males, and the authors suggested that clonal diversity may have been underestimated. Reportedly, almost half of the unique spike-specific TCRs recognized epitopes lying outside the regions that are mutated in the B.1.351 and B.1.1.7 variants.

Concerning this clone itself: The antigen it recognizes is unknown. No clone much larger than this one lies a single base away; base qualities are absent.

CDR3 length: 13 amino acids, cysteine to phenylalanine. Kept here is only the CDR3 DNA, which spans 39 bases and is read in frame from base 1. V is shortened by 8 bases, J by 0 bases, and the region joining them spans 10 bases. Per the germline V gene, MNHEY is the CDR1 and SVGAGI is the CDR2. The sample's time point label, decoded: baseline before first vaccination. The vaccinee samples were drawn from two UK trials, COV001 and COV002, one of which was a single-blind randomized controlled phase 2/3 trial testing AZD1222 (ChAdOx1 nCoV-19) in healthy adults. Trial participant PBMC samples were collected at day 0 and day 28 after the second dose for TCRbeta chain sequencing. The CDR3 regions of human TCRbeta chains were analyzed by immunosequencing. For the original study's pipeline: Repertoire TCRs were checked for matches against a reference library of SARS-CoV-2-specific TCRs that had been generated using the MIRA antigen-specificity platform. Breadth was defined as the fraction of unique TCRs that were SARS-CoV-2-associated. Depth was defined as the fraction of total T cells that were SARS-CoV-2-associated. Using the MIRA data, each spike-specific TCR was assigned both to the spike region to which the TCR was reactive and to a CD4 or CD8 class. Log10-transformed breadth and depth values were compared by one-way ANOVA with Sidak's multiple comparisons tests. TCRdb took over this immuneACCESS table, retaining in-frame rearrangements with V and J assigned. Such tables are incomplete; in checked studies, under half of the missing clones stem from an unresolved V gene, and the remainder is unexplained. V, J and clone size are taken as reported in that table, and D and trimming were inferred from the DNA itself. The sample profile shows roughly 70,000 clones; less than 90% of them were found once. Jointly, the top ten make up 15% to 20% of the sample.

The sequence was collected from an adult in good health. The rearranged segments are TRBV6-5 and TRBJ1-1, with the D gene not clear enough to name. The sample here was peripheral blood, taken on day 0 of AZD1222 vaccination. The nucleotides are TGTGCCAGCGCCCCGTTCATGAACACTGAAGCTTTCTTT. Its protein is CASAPFMNTEAFF.